This is a list of T cell receptor beta chains from one sample in a study of response to subunit inactivated influenza vaccine. TCRdb ran MiXCR on the RT-PCR reads and lists one entry per CDR3 protein. Of around 300,000 distinct CDR3 sequences listed, approximately 21% were seen once; the top ten hold about 9.3%. Here the sequenced sample was PBMCs from blood, taken less than 22 months after vaccination. These receptors originate from a man between 50 and 75 years old who received an inactivated influenza vaccine. Both conserved end residues are part of each CDR3. The D gene is left open where the match is weak. Only some rows state a clone size, as once, few, many or a class for expanded clones.

j_gene: TRBJ1-1
abundance: -
v_gene: TRBV14
d_gene: TRBD1
CDR3aa: CASSLAGGGKTEAFF
CDR3nt: TGTGCCAGCAGCCTGGCAGGGGGGGGAAAAACTGAAGCTTTCTTT

j_gene: TRBJ1-4
abundance: many
v_gene: TRBV6-1
d_gene: -
CDR3aa: CASRLSTGINEKLFF
CDR3nt: TGTGCCAGCAGACTCTCGACCGGTATTAATGAAAAACTGTTTTTT

j_gene: TRBJ1-3
abundance: few
v_gene: TRBV5-1
d_gene: -
CDR3aa: CASSAGQTSGNTIYF
CDR3nt: TGCGCCAGCAGCGCAGGACAGACCTCTGGAAACACCATATATTTT

j_gene: TRBJ2-1
abundance: few
v_gene: TRBV10-3
d_gene: TRBD2
CDR3aa: CAIRLAGESSYNEQFF
CDR3nt: TGTGCCATCAGGCTAGCGGGAGAGAGCTCCTACAATGAGCAGTTCTTC

j_gene: TRBJ1-1
abundance: few
v_gene: TRBV25-1
d_gene: TRBD1
CDR3aa: CASSETGKVEAFF
CDR3nt: TGTGCCAGCAGCGAGACAGGGAAGGTTGAAGCTTTCTTT

j_gene: TRBJ2-4
abundance: -
v_gene: TRBV12-3/TRBV12-4
d_gene: -
CDR3aa: CASSPQAPAKNIQYF
CDR3nt: TGTGCCAGCAGTCCACAGGCCCCAGCCAAAAACATTCAGTACTTC

j_gene: TRBJ1-3
abundance: -
v_gene: TRBV5-1
d_gene: -
CDR3aa: CASSLDFRGYGNTIYF
CDR3nt: TGCGCCAGCAGCTTGGATTTTCGGGGGTACGGAAACACCATATATTTT

j_gene: TRBJ1-1
abundance: -
v_gene: TRBV5-1
d_gene: -
CDR3aa: CASSLAQGTPYTEAFF
CDR3nt: TGCGCCAGCAGCTTGGCTCAGGGGACTCCCTACACTGAAGCTTTCTTT

j_gene: TRBJ1-2
abundance: -
v_gene: TRBV2
d_gene: -
CDR3aa: CASSVFPNYGYTF
CDR3nt: TGTGCCAGCAGTGTTTTTCCTAATTATGGCTACACCTTC

j_gene: TRBJ2-7
abundance: few
v_gene: TRBV7-2
d_gene: -
CDR3aa: CASSLDGLGGVNEQYF
CDR3nt: TGTGCCAGCAGCTTAGACGGATTGGGGGGTGTGAACGAGCAGTACTTC

j_gene: TRBJ1-6
abundance: -
v_gene: TRBV7-3
d_gene: TRBD1
CDR3aa: CASSSTGTENSPLHF
CDR3nt: TGTGCCAGCAGCTCTACCGGGACAGAGAATTCACCCCTCCACTTT

j_gene: TRBJ1-6
abundance: -
v_gene: TRBV7-2
d_gene: TRBD1
CDR3aa: CASSPGTGVNSPLHF
CDR3nt: TGTGCCAGCAGCCCCGGGACAGGGGTAAATTCACCCCTCCACTTT

j_gene: TRBJ2-3
abundance: few
v_gene: TRBV29-1
d_gene: -
CDR3aa: CSVEEGTQYF
CDR3nt: TGCAGCGTTGAAGAGGGTACGCAGTATTTT

j_gene: TRBJ1-6
abundance: few
v_gene: TRBV28
d_gene: -
CDR3aa: CASSFPGDNSPLHF
CDR3nt: TGTGCCAGCAGTTTTCCAGGGGATAATTCACCCCTCCACTTT

j_gene: TRBJ1-2
abundance: -
v_gene: TRBV19
d_gene: TRBD1
CDR3aa: CASRTGGHGYTF
CDR3nt: TGTGCCAGTAGGACAGGGGGGCATGGCTACACCTTC

j_gene: TRBJ2-3
abundance: many
v_gene: TRBV12-3/TRBV12-4
d_gene: -
CDR3aa: CASSLSGGTDTQYF
CDR3nt: TGTGCCAGCAGTTTAAGTGGGGGCACAGATACGCAGTATTTT